This TCR beta chain was observed in a study of shared clonotypes between healthy human individuals (dated by TCRdb to 2018 to 2020). Study-level background: The cohort comprised a couple of women and three men aged 18 to 49 years. For each donor, CD4 naive and CD4 memory were each run on three plates, CD8 naive on two plates, and CD8 memory on one plate. Blood TCR repertoires of about 5 healthy adults were deeply sequenced to estimate repertoire size and the extent of clonotype sharing between individuals. Libraries were prepared and TCR repertoires were sequenced by different laboratories using diverse techniques, in order to increase sequencing depth and limit assay-specific biases. Leukapheresis yielded between about 0.8 and 9.5 billion PBMCs per donor. The study at large found these results: Compared with non-shared clonotypes, the clonotypes found in all four sorted-subset donors had higher generation probabilities. Because the study included only a small number of donors, the genetic and exposure-history diversity represented was limited. Incomplete sequencing was indicated by rarefaction of sorted-subset datasets, despite the large sequencing depth. When a handful of donors were compared, the shared fraction of clonotypes was about 5% for naive CD4, approximately 3.5% for naive CD8, more than 2% for memory CD4, and roughly 0.4% for memory CD8. Only blood was sampled, and tissue TCR repertoires likely differ from those in blood. Pairwise subsampling led to the expectation that sequencing depth would affect the degree of clonotype sharing among donors. Naive subsets generally had larger estimated clonotype richness than memory subsets.

At the junction V is shortened by 5 bases and J by 5 bases; bases outside the gene matches: 8. The germline V gene yields SGHAT for CDR1 and FQNNGV for CDR2. The CDR3 sequence holds 14 residues, the cysteine and phenylalanine included. Just the 42-base CDR3 DNA is kept, in frame starting at base 1. Healthy HIV-negative adults with no recently reported acute infections or vaccinations were included as donors. Every donor was a Caucasian adult living in Nashville, Tennessee, USA. CD4+ T cells were enriched by magnetic negative selection, after which naive cells were positively selected on CD45RA and the negative fraction was taken as the memory subset. Blood was collected by leukapheresis, and PBMCs were isolated by Ficoll-Histopaque density gradient centrifugation and then cryopreserved in liquid nitrogen vapor phase. Analytical flow cytometry was used to check the purity and quantity of each magnetically sorted T cell population. Genomic DNA was isolated from each sorted fraction and quantified by UV absorbance on a Nanodrop 2000c.

Regarding this clone: This receptor's antigen is unknown. Within one base of it there is no much larger clone, and no base qualities were kept.

Using the deep immunoSEQ assay, multiplex PCR amplified TCR CDR3 regions from genomic DNA. Genomic DNA extracted from each cell subset was distributed evenly over all wells of several immunoSEQ 96-well plates, and each plate served as one replicate. For sorted subsets, roughly 200 ng genomic DNA, equal to some 28,000 T cell genomes, was loaded into each replicate PCR. Purified libraries were quantified with a Qubit 3.0 fluorometer, sized on a Bioanalyzer 2100, and re-quantified with the KAPA Library Quantification kit. Every immunoSEQ 96-well plate was sequenced on a dedicated single-read 150-cycle Illumina NextSeq 550 flow cell. On the authors' methods: Because the immunoSEQ output included only junctional sequences and no quality scores, the filtering could not be the same as the filtering used for full-length reads. To assign V/J genes and CDR3, sequences were annotated against IMGT germline references using PyIR, a Python wrapper for IgBLAST v1.9. Reads with weak V/J assignments (E-value above 1e-6), missing CDR3, stop codons, out-of-frame junctions, or ambiguous translated residues were removed. V3J clonotypes were defined as sequences sharing the same inferred V gene, J gene, and CDR3 amino acid sequence. Percentage overlap between repertoires was computed as shared unique clonotypes divided by the size of the smaller repertoire. RTK rarefaction, the Chao1 estimator, and Recon v2.1 estimates of unobserved clonotypes were used to assess repertoire richness. OLGA was used to compute generation probabilities for all TCRbeta clonotypes that the gDNA method yielded from a few donors. The table comes from immuneACCESS by way of TCRdb, which keeps in-frame sequences with V and J called. Part of the clones is missing from these tables; in studies checked, under half for an unresolved V gene and the rest for unknown reasons. V and J calls and clone size are copied from that table; D and trimming were computed from the DNA. The sample table contains 950,000 to 1,300,000 clones; only one count was recorded for around 74% of them. The top ten hold approximately 1.5% of the sample.

The sample consisted of memory CD4+ T cells sorted from blood. Taken with the paper, the label for cell subset or site translates to: CD45RA-negative fraction. The receptor chain draws on TRBV11-2 and TRBJ2-5; the junction holds 7 bases that match TRBD2. The sequence was collected from a man between 18 and 29 years old in good health. The CDR3 loop reads CASSPSGAGETQYF. The DNA sequence is given as TGTGCCAGCAGCCCGAGCGGGGCAGGGGAGACCCAGTACTTC.